The rows below give T cell receptor beta chains drawn from one sample of a study of T cell responses to AZD1222 COVID-19 vaccine. Using immunoSEQ multiplex PCR, the repertoire was profiled, and TCRdb retains in-frame clones only, with some absent. The table lists about 79,000 clones, more than 70% of them singletons, with under 25% in the top ten. Sequenced material: peripheral blood, taken on day 0 of AZD1222 vaccination. The origin of the receptors is an adult in good health. Both conserved end residues are trimmed from each CDR3.

TRBJ1-1,TRBV5-6,ASSLDRSGYTEAF
TRBJ2-3,TRBV9,ASSVVGGGSTDTQY
TRBJ1-2,TRBV6-5,ASSYVQDYGYT
TRBJ2-7,TRBV10-2,ASSVRVHYEQY
TRBJ1-5,TRBV27,ASSLDGFSNQPQH
TRBJ1-6,TRBV5-1,ASSLERWGNSPLH
TRBJ2-7,TRBV24-1,ATVGLLWDEQY
TRBJ1-2,TRBV7-6,ASSPLTGGGYGYT
TRBJ1-2,TRBV18,ASSPGTGGNYGYT
TRBJ2-3,TRBV18,ASSPSTDTQY